The clone carrying this TCR beta chain occurred once. This sample is drawn from a study of blood T cell repertoires in COVID-19. On the study more broadly: Two negative PCRs, clearance, or symptom resolution had been documented for recovered Cohort 3 donors. PBMCs, B-cell-depleted T cells, or T cells were the source of the cDNA or gDNA that made up the material.

Sequencing used immunoSEQ multiplex PCR; TCRdb keeps in-frame clones, though not all of them. The table records about 280,000 clones, 88% of them present only once. V lost 3 bases, J lost 6 bases, and 12 bases lay in between. The V gene's germline CDR1 is SGHTA and CDR2 FQGNSA. The CDR3 has 13 amino acids. This study enrolled people aged roughly 18 to 90 from roughly 24 US geographic areas. Cohorts were assigned according to the clinical history that participants reported. Material for sequencing was PBMCs or T cells enriched from blood (not recorded which). This TCR was sampled from a woman aged 60-75 years in a cohort exposed to, infected with or recovered from COVID-19 (not recorded which). The chain has TRBV7-2 and TRBJ2-7; weak D call: TRBD1 (5 bases). The CDR3 spells CASSLRNRGEQYF. The CDR3 DNA follows: TGTGCCAGCAGCTTGCGGAATAGGGGCGAGCAGTACTTC. Based on the CDR3 plus reference TRBV7-2 and TRBJ2-7, the full variable domain is GAGVSQSPSNKVTEKGKDVELRCDPISGHTALYWYRQSLGQGLEFLIYFQGNSAPDKSGLPSDRFSAERTGGSVSTLTIQRTQQEDSAVYLCASSLRNRGEQYFGPGTRLTVT.